This TCR beta chain was profiled in a study of blood T cells in healthy people across ages. Study context: About one barcoded beta molecule per two T cells was the capture yield of template switching.

The use of a sample-barcoded 5' primer and a J-beta primer mix characterized a second PCR of roughly 7 to 12 cycles. TCRdb recomputed calls from the 5' RACE reads with MiXCR, one row per CDR3 protein. This sample has fewer than 800,000 distinct CDR3 sequences, with over 45% found just once. Trimming stripped 3 bases from V and 4 bases from J, with 6 bases between. Germline V lookup: CDR1 ENHRY, CDR2 SYGVKD. The CDR3 is made up of 12 amino acids. The sequenced sample was blood. This clonotype originated in a woman aged 60-75 years in good health. The chain combines TRBV10-3 with TRBJ2-5, with D perhaps TRBD2 (6 bases). The CDR3 region is CAISEAGETQYF. CDR3 in DNA: TGTGCCATCAGTGAAGCGGGAGAGACCCAGTACTTC.